The clone carrying this TCR beta chain showed up just a few times. Trimming shortened V by 2 bases and J by 5 bases, and 7 bases separated the two germline ends. Germline CDR1 and CDR2: SEHNR and FQNEAQ (reference sequence). The CDR3 contains 12 residues. The data originate from a study of cytomegalovirus exposure and HLA in healthy donors. The PCR used 60 Vbeta and 13 Jbeta primers. Clones were sequenced by immunoSEQ multiplex PCR, and TCRdb holds only the in-frame ones, with some missing. The sample yields about 160,000 clones, just under 80% seen once. The chain employs TRBV7-9 and TRBJ2-7; D is uncertain. The source is a man aged 25-45 years in good health and CMV-seronegative. The sample consisted of PBMCs. The CDR3 protein is CASSLHGNEQYF. Here the CDR3 DNA reads TGTGCCAGCAGCTTACACGGTAACGAGCAGTACTTC.